This T cell receptor beta chain came from a study of cytomegalovirus exposure and HLA in healthy donors. A multiplex PCR was run with 60 Vbeta primers and 13 Jbeta primers. TCRdb keeps only in-frame clones here, not all; method: immunoSEQ multiplex PCR. The repertoire consists of over 250,000 clones, with about 75% occurring once and the leading ten covering 2% to 2.5%. This TCR came from a female donor in good health and CMV-seronegative. Input material: PBMCs.

This CDR3 reads CAIKRLFNTGELFF. In nucleotides, the CDR3 is TGTGCCATCAAGCGCCTCTTCAACACCGGGGAGCTGTTTTTT. The chain has TRBV10-3 and TRBJ2-2; D remains ambiguous. Trimming shortened V by 7 bases and J by 2 bases, and 11 bases separated the two germline ends. The CDR3 sequence is 14 residues long. Looked up from germline, CDR1 is ENHRY and CDR2 is SYGVKD.